Following are 24 T cell receptor beta chains from one sample sequenced in a study of blood T cells in healthy people across ages. A second PCR, run for about 7 to 11 cycles, used a sample-barcoded 5' primer plus a J-beta primer mix. TCRdb reprocessed the 5' RACE reads via MiXCR and lists one record per CDR3 protein. Of 850,000 to 1,000,000 distinct CDR3 sequences listed, around 54% were seen once; the top ten hold around 21%. Specimen: blood. These receptors came from a woman in her fifties or sixties in good health.

The rearrangement uses TRBV28 and TRBJ2-5; the D is unclear. The germline gives CDR1 MDHEN, CDR2 SYDVKM. V lost 6 bases and J lost 2, with 7 bases in between. The CDR3 has 12 residues. The CDR3 spells CASRGWQETQYF. The DNA of the CDR3 is TGTGCCAGCAGGGGGTGGCAAGAGACCCAGTACTTC.

The rearrangement links TRBV4-2 to TRBJ2-5; TRBD1 matches 8 bases. The CDR3 has 16 amino acids. Germline CDR1 is LGHNA and CDR2 is YNFKEQ. V trimming: 4 bases; J trimming: 2 bases; junction bases outside the gene matches: 9. The CDR3 spells CASSRSTGTGQETQYF. In DNA, the CDR3 is TGTGCCAGCAGCCGGAGCACCGGGACAGGTCAAGAGACCCAGTACTTC.

The chain is built from TRBV7-9 and TRBJ2-2; perhaps TRBD2 as D (5 bases). Deletions cut 5 bases from V and 0 bases from J, with 10 bases between. The CDR3 has 15 residues. Germline CDR1 reads SEHNR; CDR2 reads FQNEAQ (reference sequence). This CDR3 reads CASSPWTANTGELFF. The CDR3 region has the DNA TGTGCCAGCAGCCCCTGGACTGCGAACACCGGGGAGCTGTTTTTT.

In its sample, this clonotype was seen once. Germline and junction disagree at one end, which may indicate a read error. The DNA of the CDR3 is TGCGGTGCTAGAGATTCAAGCCGCCCCTACGAGCAGTACTTC. This codes for CGARDSSRPYEQYF. The chain is built from TRBV20-1 and TRBJ2-7; no definite D call. Germline V gene sequence: CDR1 DFQATT, CDR2 SNEGSKA (reference sequence). The CDR3 is made up of 14 amino acids.

This chain's CDR3 is CSVQDRNQPQHF. The CDR3 DNA reads TGCAGCGTCCAGGACCGCAATCAGCCCCAGCATTTT. V gene TRBV29-1 combines with J gene TRBJ1-5; D unresolved. Trimming removed 6 bases at V and 2 bases at J, with 8 bases between. Germline V lookup: CDR1 SQVTM, CDR2 ANQGSEA. The length of the CDR3 is 12 residues. The full variable domain, with the rest looked up from reference TRBV29-1 and TRBJ1-5, is SAVISQKPSRDICQRGTSLTIQCQVDSQVTMMFWYRQQPGQSLTLIATANQGSEATYESGFVIDKFPISRPNLTFSTLTVSNMSPEDSSIYLCSVQDRNQPQHFGDGTRLSIL.

V and J are TRBV25-1 and TRBJ2-5, with TRBD1 as a possible D gene (7 bases). CDR1 and CDR2 (germline): MGHDK, SYGVNS. Between the trimmed V and J ends, which lost 4 bases and 1 base, there was a span of 34 bases. CDR3 length: 22 residues. CDR3 in amino acids: CASSGLTGRDPAGPAFQETQYF. The CDR3 region has the DNA TGTGCCAGCAGTGGTCTGACAGGGAGAGACCCAGCGGGCCCGGCTTTCCAAGAGACCCAGTACTTC.

J is TRBJ2-7 and V is TRBV20-1; the D gene could be TRBD1 or TRBD2 (5 bases each). From germline, CDR1 is DFQATT and CDR2 SNEGSKA (reference sequence). Trimming removed 6 bases from V and 2 bases from J, with 17 bases in between. This CDR3 has 14 amino acids. CDR3 sequence (DNA): TGCAGTGCGAGGGGAAGAGATCCTACCTACGAGCAGTACTTC. Translated, it gives CSARGRDPTYEQYF.

The table lists this clonotype with many counts. The chain carries TRBV29-1 and TRBJ2-3, with 9 bases that match TRBD2. J lost 3 bases, V lost 6 bases, and 13 bases had no gene match. CDR1 is SQVTM, CDR2 ANQGSEA, per germline. The CDR3 covers 16 residues. The chain's CDR3 is CSVPFWASGKTDTQYF. DNA for the CDR3: TGCAGCGTCCCCTTTTGGGCTAGCGGGAAGACAGATACGCAGTATTTT.

This chain uses TRBV21-1 with TRBJ2-7. TRBV21-1 is a pseudogene. There are 15 residues in the CDR3. The CDR3 loop is CASTYSGGIWHEQYF. Written as DNA, the CDR3 is TGTGCCAGCACCTACTCCGGCGGAATTTGGCACGAGCAGTACTTC.

The V call is TRBV11-1, the J call TRBJ2-1; D assignment may be TRBD1 or TRBD2 (5 bases each). The V and J ends lost 1 base and 8 bases respectively, with 18 bases between them. The CDR3 runs 16 residues. Looked up from germline, CDR1 is SGHAT and CDR2 is FQDESV (reference sequence). This CDR3 reads CASSLEVPTARDEQFF. CDR3 DNA sequence: TGTGCCAGCAGCTTAGAAGTTCCGACAGCGAGGGATGAGCAGTTCTTC.

V gene TRBV28 combines with J gene TRBJ1-4; no firm D call. CDR1 and CDR2 (germline): MDHEN, SYDVKM. V shed 3 bases and J shed 5 bases, with 4 bases lying between them. The CDR3 has 12 amino acids. The CDR3 loop is CASSFVNEKLFF. As DNA, the CDR3 is TGTGCCAGCAGTTTTGTGAATGAAAAACTGTTTTTT.

The V call is TRBV29-1, the J call TRBJ1-1; 7 bases line up with TRBD1. Trimming took 4 bases from V and 2 from J; bases not matched to a gene: 7. There are 14 residues in the CDR3. Germline assignment: CDR1 SQVTM and CDR2 ANQGSEA. The CDR3 coding sequence is TGCAGCGTTGGACCCAGGGGGATAAACACTGAAGCTTTCTTT. It is translated as CSVGPRGINTEAFF.

The chain joins TRBV7-2 to TRBJ2-7, with D unresolved. Per germline, CDR1 SGHTA and CDR2 FQGNSA. This CDR3 spans 13 amino acids. V lost 3 bases to trimming and J lost 5 bases, with 11 bases between them. The CDR3 sequence is CASSLGRTNEQYF. The CDR3 DNA reads TGTGCCAGCAGCTTGGGTAGGACGAACGAGCAGTACTTC. The full variable domain, completed using reference TRBV7-2 and TRBJ2-7, is GAGVSQSPSNKVTEKGKDVELRCDPISGHTALYWYRQSLGQGLEFLIYFQGNSAPDKSGLPSDRFSAERTGGSVSTLTIQRTQQEDSAVYLCASSLGRTNEQYFGPGTRLTVT.

This clonotype was counted only a few times. V is TRBV4-1 and J is TRBJ1-2; 9 bases map to TRBD1. The V gene's germline CDR1 is MGHRA and CDR2 YSYEKL. Trimming cost V 2 bases and J 7 bases; bases outside gene matches: 5. The CDR3 has 14 residues. CDR3 nucleotide sequence: TGCGCCAGCAGCCAATTTACAGGGGGCTCTGGCTACACCTTC. Translated: CASSQFTGGSGYTF.

The chain recombines TRBV5-1 with TRBJ2-5; 11 bases are a match to TRBD2. Germline assignment: CDR1 SGHRS and CDR2 YFSETQ. Trimming removed 4 bases from V and 2 bases from J; junction bases left unmatched: 4. The CDR3 has 15 amino acids. Here the CDR3 reads CASSPSGRFQETQYF. CDR3 DNA sequence: TGCGCCAGCAGCCCTAGCGGGAGGTTTCAAGAGACCCAGTACTTC.

A remark on this clonotype: One end of the junction varies from germline; a read error may be responsible. The V and J genes are TRBV20-1 and TRBJ2-3; TRBD2 aligns across 8 bases. The CDR3 covers 14 residues. Germline CDR1 and CDR2: DFQATT and SNEGSKA (reference sequence). In DNA form, the CDR3 reads TGCAGTGCCCCTGGACTAGCTGGAACAGATACGCGGTATTTT. Protein product: CSAPGLAGTDTRYF.

The genes are TRBV10-3 and TRBJ2-1, with TRBD2 matching over 9 bases. The CDR3 is made up of 15 amino acids. V was clipped by 6 bases and J by 9 bases; unmatched bases: 12. From germline, CDR1 is ENHRY and CDR2 SYGVKD. The CDR3 protein is CAISVRAGGTGEQFF. DNA for the CDR3: TGTGCCATCAGCGTTCGAGCGGGAGGAACGGGTGAGCAGTTCTTC.

This clonotype showed up just a few times. A read error may produce the germline difference seen at one junction end. The rearrangement joins TRBV10-1 to TRBJ2-3, with D possibly matching TRBD2 (5 bases). The CDR3 has 14 amino acids. The germline gives CDR1 WNHNN, CDR2 SYGVQD (reference sequence). The CDR3 DNA is TGTGCCAGCAGTGAGAGGAGAGGGACAGATACGCAGTATTTT. Translating it yields CASSERRGTDTQYF.

This clonotype was counted between two and nine times. For the CDR3, the DNA is TGTGCCAGCACCCCACGTCGGGGGGCTCAAAACATTCAGTACTTC. Translation gives CASTPRRGAQNIQYF. J is TRBJ2-4 and V is TRBV25-1, with a possible D match to TRBD2 (7 bases). V dropped 7 bases and J dropped 5 bases, with 18 bases sitting between them. CDR3 size: 15 residues. Germline V gene sequence: CDR1 MGHDK, CDR2 SYGVNS.

V gene TRBV7-2 combines with J gene TRBJ2-7, with 13 bases that match TRBD2. Germline V gene lookup returns CDR1 SGHTA and CDR2 FQGNSA. V dropped 1 base and J dropped 1; count of bases not matched to a gene: 7. CDR3 size: 18 residues. The CDR3 loop is CASSLGLAGGHISYEQYF. In DNA form, the CDR3 reads TGTGCCAGCAGCTTAGGACTAGCGGGAGGCCATATATCCTACGAGCAGTACTTC.

This clonotype was picked up a small number of times. The chain joins TRBV20-1 to TRBJ2-3, with D possibly being TRBD1 or TRBD2 (6 bases each). This CDR3 spans 16 amino acids. V was shortened by 2 bases and J by 2 bases, with 17 bases between the two germline ends. Germline V gene data show CDR1 as DFQATT and CDR2 as SNEGSKA (reference sequence). The CDR3 is CSARRLKGGITDTQYF. DNA for the CDR3: TGCAGTGCTAGACGACTTAAGGGGGGAATCACAGATACGCAGTATTTT.

This clonotype was counted at least ten times. The genes are TRBV24-1 and TRBJ1-2, with D possibly being TRBD1 (6 bases). This CDR3 comprises 14 residues. Germline V CDR1 and CDR2: KGHDR, SFDVKD. Trimming stripped 4 bases from V and 4 bases from J, with 12 bases between. Here the CDR3 reads CATSDTDSRYGYTF. The CDR3 nucleotides are TGTGCCACCAGTGACACGGACAGTCGCTATGGCTACACCTTC.

The chain links TRBV24-1 to TRBJ2-5; D unresolved. Germline V gives CDR1 KGHDR, CDR2 SFDVKD. The CDR3 covers 15 residues. Trimming cost V 4 bases and J 2 bases, with 13 bases left between them. The CDR3: CATSELLLGQETQYF. The DNA of the CDR3 is TGTGCCACCAGTGAACTTCTCCTGGGGCAAGAGACCCAGTACTTC.

This sequence joins TRBV11-2 and TRBJ1-2, with TRBD1 matching 12 bases. This CDR3 is built from 16 residues. V was pared by 5 bases and J by 4 bases, with 8 bases of the junction left unmatched. Germline V gives CDR1 SGHAT, CDR2 FQNNGV. The CDR3 loop is CASSPLGTGGTYGYTF. CDR3 nucleotides: TGTGCCAGCAGCCCCCTAGGGACAGGGGGCACCTATGGCTACACCTTC. Complete variable domain (other parts from reference TRBV11-2 and TRBJ1-2): EAGVAQSPRYKIIEKRQSVAFWCNPISGHATLYWYQQILGQGPKLLIQFQNNGVVDDSQLPKDRFSAERLKGVDSTLKIQPAKLEDSAVYLCASSPLGTGGTYGYTFGSGTRLTVV.